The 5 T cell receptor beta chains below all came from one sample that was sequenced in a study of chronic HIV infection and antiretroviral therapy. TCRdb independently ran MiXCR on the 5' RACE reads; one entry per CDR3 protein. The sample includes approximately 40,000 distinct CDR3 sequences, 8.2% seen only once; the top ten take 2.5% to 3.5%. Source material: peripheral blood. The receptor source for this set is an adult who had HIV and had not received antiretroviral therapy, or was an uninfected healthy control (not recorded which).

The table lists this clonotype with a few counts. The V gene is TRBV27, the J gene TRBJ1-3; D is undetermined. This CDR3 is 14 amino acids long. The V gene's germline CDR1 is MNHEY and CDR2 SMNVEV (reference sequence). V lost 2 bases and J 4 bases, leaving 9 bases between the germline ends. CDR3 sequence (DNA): TGTGCCAGCAGTTTAGTCCCAAGAGGAAACACCATATATTTT. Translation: CASSLVPRGNTIYF.

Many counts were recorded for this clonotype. The CDR3 sequence is CASSYSGTGSREQYF. The CDR3 DNA reads as TGTGCCAGCAGTTACTCGGGGACAGGGTCTCGCGAGCAGTACTTC. The chain has TRBV6-6 and TRBJ2-7; 9 bases agree with TRBD1. This CDR3 is 15 amino acids long. Trimming at V came to 0 bases and at J to 6 bases, leaving 6 bases not matched to a gene. Germline CDR1 reads MNHNY; CDR2 reads SVGAGI (reference sequence).

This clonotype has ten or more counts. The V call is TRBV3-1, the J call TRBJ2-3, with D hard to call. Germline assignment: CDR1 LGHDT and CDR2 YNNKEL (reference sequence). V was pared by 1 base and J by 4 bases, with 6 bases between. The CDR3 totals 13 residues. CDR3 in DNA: TGTGCCAGCAGCCAAGGGGTTTCAGATACGCAGTATTTT. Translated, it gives CASSQGVSDTQYF.

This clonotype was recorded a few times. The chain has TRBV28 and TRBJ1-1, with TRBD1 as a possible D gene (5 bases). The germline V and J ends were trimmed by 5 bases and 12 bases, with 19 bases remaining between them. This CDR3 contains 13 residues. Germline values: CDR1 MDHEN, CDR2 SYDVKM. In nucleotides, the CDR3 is TGTGCCAGCAGTACGCCGGGGTCCCAGGGAACTTTCTTT. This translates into CASSTPGSQGTFF.

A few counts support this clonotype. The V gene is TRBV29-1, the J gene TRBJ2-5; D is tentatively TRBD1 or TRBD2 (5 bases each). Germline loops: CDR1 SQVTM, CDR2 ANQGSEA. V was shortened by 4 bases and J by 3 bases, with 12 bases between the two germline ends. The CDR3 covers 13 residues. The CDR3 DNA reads TGCAGCGTTGGACCCGGGACCGAAGAGACCCAGTACTTC. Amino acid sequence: CSVGPGTEETQYF.